This T cell receptor beta chain was sequenced for a study of blood T cell repertoires in COVID-19. Background on the study: Material from acute and convalescent COVID-19 was sourced from the United States, Italy and Spain. From T cells, B-cell-depleted T cells, or PBMCs came the material, which was cDNA or gDNA.

Original data processing: Amplification from reference gene primers served as the basis for estimated nucleated cell counts. Some clones are missing from TCRdb's copy, which holds only in-frame ones; the method was immunoSEQ multiplex PCR. The V and J calls and clone size were taken over from that table, and D and trimming were inferred from the DNA. The sample holds 40,000 to 45,000 clones, 89% seen once. The ends lost 5 bases at V and 4 bases at J; junction bases unmatched: 7. CDR1 and CDR2 (germline): MNHEY, SVGEGT. The CDR3 loop spans 14 amino acids. The chain links TRBV6-2 or TRBV6-3 to TRBJ2-5; 7 bases fit TRBD1. This TCR derives from a man in his fifties or sixties with active COVID-19. Sequencing was done on a sample of peripheral blood. The CDR3: CASSPNRGSETQYF. The CDR3 DNA is TGTGCCAGCAGTCCAAACAGGGGATCAGAGACCCAGTACTTC.